The source of this T cell receptor (beta chain) is a study of vaccination and CD4 T cells after COVID-19. At the level of the study: Two-dose vaccination with either BNT162b2 or mRNA-1273 was given to participants. A median of approximately 96 days (range 35 to 161) separated diagnosis from post-COVID sampling. Broader study findings: Convalescent patients' vaccine-specific clones were spike mono-reactive in 304 of 307 cases.

TCRdb re-called the PCR reads through MiXCR, storing one row per CDR3 protein. The sample has approximately 20,000 distinct CDR3 sequences, about 60% seen once. Dates of positive PCR ran from March to December 2020, before US Alpha, Beta and Delta variants. As concerns this clonotype: Its specificity is unknown.

The TCR sequence derives from a human donor who had recovered from COVID-19. Specimen: CD4+ T cells from blood, collected before SARS-CoV-2 vaccination.

CDR3 nucleotide sequence: TGCAGTGCTTCACAGGCACCCACTGAAGCTTTCTTT. Translation: CSASQAPTEAFF. V is TRBV20-1 and J is TRBJ1-1; a possible D gene is TRBD1 (5 bases). Deletions cut 5 bases from V and 4 bases from J, with 11 bases between. CDR3 length: 12 amino acids. Per the germline V gene, CDR1 is DFQATT and CDR2 is SNEGSKA (reference sequence).